These T cell receptor beta chains were read from a single sample in a study of T cell responses to AZD1222 COVID-19 vaccine. Sequencing was performed with immunoSEQ multiplex PCR; in TCRdb, only in-frame clones are kept and a portion is missing. This table has roughly 80,000 clones, 88% appearing once. The sequences come from peripheral blood, collected on day 0 of MenACWY control vaccination. The receptors were sampled from an adult in good health. CDR3s include the opening cysteine and the closing phenylalanine or tryptophan. A D gene is named only where the DNA matches it firmly. Not every row has a clone size; where given, it reads once, few, many or a size class.

j_call v_call clone_size d_call cdr3_nt cdr3_aa
TRBJ1-1 TRBV5-1 - - TGCGCCAGCACCCCTACCGGAGGGGTGAAGGGTGAAGCTTTCTTT CASTPTGGVKGEAFF
TRBJ2-7 TRBV7-3 - TRBD1 TGTGCCAGCAGCCCGGGGACAGGGTCCTACGAGCAGTACTTC CASSPGTGSYEQYF
TRBJ1-2 TRBV19 - - TGTGCCAGTAGTATAGGTCCGCAGCCGGGCTATGGCTACACCTTC CASSIGPQPGYGYTF
TRBJ1-3 TRBV7-9 - - TGTGCCAGCAGCTCCCGGGCCTCTGGAAACACCATATATTTT CASSSRASGNTIYF
TRBJ2-5 TRBV27 - TRBD2 TGTGCCAGCAGTTCGGGACTAGCGGGGGCCCAAGAGACCCAGTACTTC CASSSGLAGAQETQYF
TRBJ2-1 TRBV15 - TRBD1 TGTGCCACCAGCAGGACAGGGGAAGTCTACAATGAGCAGTTCTTC CATSRTGEVYNEQFF
TRBJ1-2 TRBV5-1 once TRBD1 TGCGCCAGCAGCTTAAACAGACAGGGAGATGGCTACACCTTC CASSLNRQGDGYTF
TRBJ1-6 TRBV10-3 - - TGTGCCACCCAACTGACACAGGATAATTCACCCCTCCACTTT CATQLTQDNSPLHF
TRBJ1-2 TRBV9 - - TGTGCCAGCAGCGTAGGGGCCCTCGGAGGGGGCTATGGCTACACCTTC CASSVGALGGGYGYTF
TRBJ2-5 TRBV7-9 - TRBD1 TGTGCCAGCAGTTCATCAGAGACAGGGGCCGGAGAGACCCAGTACTTC CASSSSETGAGETQYF
TRBJ2-1 TRBV19 - - TGTGCCAGTAGCCGGGAGGGGACAGGAGCCTACAATGAGCAGTTCTTC CASSREGTGAYNEQFF
TRBJ2-4 TRBV7-2 - TRBD2 TGTGCCAGCAGCTTAGCGAGGACTAGCCGAAAAAACATTCAGTACTTC CASSLARTSRKNIQYF
TRBJ2-7 TRBV2 - TRBD1 TGTGCCAGCAGAACCACAGGGGGTGTCTACGAGCAGTACTTC CASRTTGGVYEQYF
TRBJ1-6 TRBV5-1 - TRBD1 TGCGCCAGCAGTTTACAGGGGGAAAATTCACCCCTCCACTTT CASSLQGENSPLHF
TRBJ2-3 TRBV11-3 - - TGTGCCAGCAGCTTAGACCGGGGCGGAACAGATACGCAGTATTTT CASSLDRGGTDTQYF
TRBJ1-5 TRBV27 - - TGTGCCAGCGGGACCGGGACGGCAACTTTTCAGCCCCAGCATTTT CASGTGTATFQPQHF
TRBJ1-1 TRBV30 - - TGTGCCTGGAGTGCACAGTCGAACACTGAAGCTTTCTTT CAWSAQSNTEAFF
TRBJ2-5 TRBV11-1 - - TGTGCCAGCAGCTTAGCTGGGGGACAAGAGACCCAGTACTTC CASSLAGGQETQYF
TRBJ2-7 TRBV6-5 - - TGTGCCAGCATAGCCACGGGGACCTACGAGCAGTACTTC CASIATGTYEQYF
TRBJ2-2 TRBV7-7 few - TGTGCTAGCAGCTTAGCTCCGGTGAGGGCCGACAGGACCGGGGAGCTGTTTTTT CASSLAPVRADRTGELFF
TRBJ2-2 TRBV29-1 once - TGCAGCGTTGATTGGTGGAACACCGGGGAGCTGTTTTTT CSVDWWNTGELFF
TRBJ1-5 TRBV27 few - TGTGCCAGCAGTTTATTCGGGGCGGCGCCCCAGCATTTT CASSLFGAAPQHF
TRBJ1-4 TRBV18 - - TGTGCCAGCTCACCAAGGCCTCAGCGGGAAAAACTGTTTTTT CASSPRPQREKLFF
TRBJ1-2 TRBV6-6 once - TGTGCCAGCAGTTACTTCGTGAGTTCCGGTGGCTACACCTTC CASSYFVSSGGYTF
TRBJ1-2 TRBV28 once - TGTGCCAGCAGTTTATCGGGGGGAACTGGCTACACCTTC CASSLSGGTGYTF
TRBJ1-1 TRBV29-1 - - TGCAGCGTTGTAACTTTAAACACTGAAGCTTTCTTT CSVVTLNTEAFF
TRBJ1-2 TRBV3-1/TRBV3-2 - - TGTGCCAGCAGCCACCTTCCCGGCAGGGAGAAGAATGGCTACACCTTC CASSHLPGREKNGYTF
TRBJ2-3 TRBV5-4 - - TGTGCCAGCAGCTCACAGAGGAGCACAGATACGCAGTATTTT CASSSQRSTDTQYF
TRBJ1-5 TRBV7-8 - TRBD1 TGTGCCAGCAGCTTAACGTCGACAGGGGCTCTCAATCAGCCCCAGCATTTT CASSLTSTGALNQPQHF
TRBJ1-4 TRBV13 - - TGTGCCAGCAGCTTAGGACAGGGTGGTGAAAAACTGTTTTTT CASSLGQGGEKLFF
TRBJ1-1 TRBV29-1 - - TGCAGCGTTGAGGTGGGGAACACTGAAGCTTTCTTT CSVEVGNTEAFF
TRBJ2-3 TRBV7-9 - TRBD1 TGTGCCAGCAGCCCCGGGACAGCAAGCACAGATACGCAGTATTTT CASSPGTASTDTQYF
TRBJ2-5 TRBV3-1/TRBV3-2 - - TGTGCCAGCAGCCTACTACCTCAAGAGACCCAGTACTTC CASSLLPQETQYF
TRBJ1-1 TRBV6-5 - - TGTGCCAGCAGCGCCAGGCAGATTGAAGCTTTCTTT CASSARQIEAFF
TRBJ2-7 TRBV7-3 once - TGTGCCAGCAGCTCTGACGGAGGCCCGTTATACGAGCAGTACTTC CASSSDGGPLYEQYF
TRBJ1-1 TRBV27 - - TGTGCCAGCAGTTCAATATCAGGGGACACTGAAGCTTTCTTT CASSSISGDTEAFF
TRBJ1-2 TRBV4-3 few TRBD1 TGCGCCAGCAGCCGAGGCGGAACCGGGACAGGGGATGGCTACACCTTC CASSRGGTGTGDGYTF
TRBJ2-2 TRBV18 few - TGTGCCAGCTCACTAAATACAGCTACCGGGGAGCTGTTTTTT CASSLNTATGELFF
TRBJ1-3 TRBV13 - TRBD1 TGTGCCAGCAGCTTGGGACAGGGGGGAGACACCATATATTTT CASSLGQGGDTIYF
TRBJ2-7 TRBV5-8 - - TGTGCCAGCAGCTCCAGGGGTATGAGCTCCTACGAGCAGTACTTC CASSSRGMSSYEQYF
TRBJ2-6 TRBV12-5 - - TGTGCTAGTGGGCTATCTGGGGCCAACGTCCTGACTTTC CASGLSGANVLTF
TRBJ2-2 TRBV19 - - TGTGCCAGTAACGACCTATCAGATACGAGGCTGTTTTTT CASNDLSDTRLFF
TRBJ2-2 TRBV6-5 once TRBD2 TGTGCCAGCCGGGATCTGCGCGGGGGTGCCGGGGAGCTGTTTTTT CASRDLRGGAGELFF
TRBJ2-3 TRBV23-1 - - TGCGCCAGCAGTCACAGGGGAAATAGACATTTCACAGATACGCAGTATTTT CASSHRGNRHFTDTQYF
TRBJ1-5 TRBV2 - TRBD1 TGTGCCAGCAGTGCCCTACAGGGGCAGGTCAATCAGCCCCAGCATTTT CASSALQGQVNQPQHF
TRBJ2-1 TRBV6-1 - - TGTGCCAGCAGTGAACAGGACAATGAGCAGTTCTTC CASSEQDNEQFF
TRBJ2-1 TRBV9 - - TGTGCCAGCAGCGTAGCCCCGTTGAATGAGCAGTTCTTC CASSVAPLNEQFF
TRBJ2-7 TRBV19 - - TGTGCCAGTAGTCTTCAGGCTGGCAGCTCCTACGAGCAGTACTTC CASSLQAGSSYEQYF
TRBJ2-1 TRBV4-3 - TRBD2 TGCGCCAGCAGGCTTCAACTAGCGGGGTACAATGAGCAGTTCTTC CASRLQLAGYNEQFF
TRBJ1-5 TRBV6-1 - - TGTGCCAGCAGTGAAGGTAATAGGGGCAATCAGCCCCAGCATTTT CASSEGNRGNQPQHF
TRBJ1-2 TRBV3-1/TRBV3-2 - - TGTGCCAGCAGCCAAGATCGGGAAATAGAAGGCTACACCTTC CASSQDREIEGYTF
TRBJ1-3 TRBV15 - TRBD1 TGTGCCACCAGCAGATTAGGGGGCCCCGGAAACACCATATATTTT CATSRLGGPGNTIYF
TRBJ1-5 TRBV19 - - TGTGCCAGTAGTATCTTGAGGGGTGGTCAGCCCCAGCATTTT CASSILRGGQPQHF
TRBJ1-1 TRBV6-5 - TRBD1 TGTGCCAGCAGAGGGACAGGTTCCACTGAAGCTTTCTTT CASRGTGSTEAFF